This TCR beta chain stems from a study of cytomegalovirus exposure and HLA in healthy donors. Findings and caveats of the study: Later analysis showed TCR association rates varying by HLA locus, highest for DRB1 and lowest for HLA-C. A list of 164 TCR beta chains associated with cytomegalovirus was given.

With respect to this clone: Antigen unknown.

The PCR made use of 60 Vbeta and 13 Jbeta primers. The table came from immunoSEQ multiplex PCR; TCRdb's copy has only in-frame clones and leaves some out. The profile covers 150,000 to 200,000 clones, with around 79% appearing a single time and around 15% taken by the ten largest. The CDR3 totals 17 residues. V was clipped by 3 bases and J by 5 bases; unmatched bases: 7. Germline loops: CDR1 KGHSH, CDR2 LQKENI. The chain has TRBV18 and TRBJ2-5; 15 bases map to TRBD2. This sequence was found in a man aged 50 to 60 in good health and CMV-seropositive. Sequenced sample: PBMCs. The CDR3 loop reads CASSPQGLAGGHETQYF. In DNA form, the CDR3 reads TGTGCCAGCTCACCCCAGGGACTAGCGGGAGGCCATGAGACCCAGTACTTC.